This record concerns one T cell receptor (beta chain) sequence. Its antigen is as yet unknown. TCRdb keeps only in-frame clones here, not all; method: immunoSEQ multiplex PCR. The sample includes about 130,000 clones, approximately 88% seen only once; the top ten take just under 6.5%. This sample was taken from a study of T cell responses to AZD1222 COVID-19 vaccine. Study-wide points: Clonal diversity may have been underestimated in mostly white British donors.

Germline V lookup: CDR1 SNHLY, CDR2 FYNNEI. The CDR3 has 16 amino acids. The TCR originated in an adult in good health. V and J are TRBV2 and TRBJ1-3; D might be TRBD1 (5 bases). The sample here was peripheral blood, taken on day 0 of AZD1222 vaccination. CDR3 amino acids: CAILASTDRAGGTIYF. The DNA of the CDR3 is TGTGCGATCCTCGCCTCGACGGACCGAGCTGGGGGCACCATATATTTT.